This T cell receptor beta chain originates from a study of blood T cell repertoires in COVID-19. Study overall: Acute and convalescent COVID-19 samples came from the United States, Italy and Spain.

Clones were sequenced by immunoSEQ multiplex PCR, and TCRdb holds only the in-frame ones, with some missing. Of hundreds of thousands of clones listed, around 82% are singletons. The sequencing sample was made of PBMCs or T cells enriched from blood (not recorded which). This TCR was sampled from a woman aged 45-65 years who had been exposed to COVID-19.

The CDR3 DNA sequence: TGTGCCAGCAGCTCGGGACAGGCGATTAACTATGGCTACACCTTC. The encoded protein is CASSSGQAINYGYTF. The J gene is TRBJ1-2, the V gene TRBV7-3; TRBD1 agrees at 8 bases. J lost 1 base, V lost 4 bases, and 5 bases had no gene match. CDR1 is SGHTA, CDR2 FQGTGA, per germline. The CDR3 spans 15 residues.